A selection of T cell receptor beta chains follows, all from one sample in a study of vaccination and CD4 T cells after COVID-19. The antigens of these receptors remain unknown. Each CDR3 protein is one row after TCRdb ran MiXCR on the PCR reads. The repertoire holds around 15,000 distinct CDR3 sequences, more than 70% seen once, with 9.5% to 13% in the top ten. Sequenced material: CD4+ T cells from blood, cultured in vitro. The origin of the receptors is a human donor who had recovered from COVID-19. The CDR3 runs from the conserved cysteine through the conserved F or W. Some rows mark clone size as missing; the rest say once, few, many or name a class of expanded clone.

v_call: TRBV19
j_call: TRBJ2-5
clone_size: -
cdr3_aa: CASSIVLPGQGRETQYF

v_call: TRBV6-2/TRBV6-3
j_call: TRBJ2-5
clone_size: -
cdr3_aa: CASSPGLAGGETQYF

v_call: TRBV24-1
j_call: TRBJ1-5
clone_size: few
cdr3_aa: CATSRQGSNQPQHF

v_call: TRBV20-1
j_call: TRBJ2-3
clone_size: -
cdr3_aa: CSPGLAGTWGGTDTQYF

v_call: TRBV20-1
j_call: TRBJ2-5
clone_size: -
cdr3_aa: CTARGREPQETQYF

v_call: TRBV7-6
j_call: TRBJ1-3
clone_size: -
cdr3_aa: CASSFPDRNTIYF

v_call: TRBV11-2
j_call: TRBJ2-5
clone_size: -
cdr3_aa: CASSLTGMDQYF

v_call: TRBV11-3
j_call: TRBJ2-3
clone_size: -
cdr3_aa: CASSWMGDTQYF

v_call: TRBV29-1
j_call: TRBJ2-7
clone_size: -
cdr3_aa: CSVVHREGLEQYF

v_call: TRBV20-1
j_call: TRBJ2-3
clone_size: -
cdr3_aa: CSASTLKGGGRAEADTQYF

v_call: TRBV19
j_call: TRBJ1-2
clone_size: -
cdr3_aa: CASRDTPFRHYGYTF

v_call: TRBV6-1
j_call: TRBJ1-2
clone_size: -
cdr3_aa: CASKVTGNRLDGYTF

v_call: TRBV15
j_call: TRBJ2-2
clone_size: -
cdr3_aa: CATSRDPGSGELFF

v_call: TRBV20-1
j_call: TRBJ2-3
clone_size: -
cdr3_aa: CRPPAGGPTDTQYF

v_call: TRBV20-1
j_call: TRBJ2-2
clone_size: -
cdr3_aa: CSARDGGRGTGELFF

v_call: TRBV24-1
j_call: TRBJ2-1
clone_size: -
cdr3_aa: CATKGGDNEQFF

v_call: TRBV6-1
j_call: TRBJ2-2
clone_size: -
cdr3_aa: CASSRDRGWGELFF

v_call: TRBV20-1
j_call: TRBJ2-5
clone_size: -
cdr3_aa: CSAGTILDSGRARETQYF

v_call: TRBV7-2
j_call: TRBJ2-3
clone_size: -
cdr3_aa: CASSASSDTQYF

v_call: TRBV7-9
j_call: TRBJ2-7
clone_size: -
cdr3_aa: CASSLGGQGAYEQYF

v_call: TRBV20-1
j_call: TRBJ2-5
clone_size: -
cdr3_aa: CSADSRLAGAGKETQYF

v_call: TRBV29-1
j_call: TRBJ2-5
clone_size: -
cdr3_aa: CSAPAGDAQETQYF

v_call: TRBV20-1
j_call: TRBJ2-2
clone_size: -
cdr3_aa: CSAEVGANTGELFF

v_call: TRBV7-2
j_call: TRBJ1-2
clone_size: -
cdr3_aa: CASSQNLYYGYTF

v_call: TRBV7-2
j_call: TRBJ1-6
clone_size: few
cdr3_aa: CASSLVGTGVSPLHF

v_call: TRBV28
j_call: TRBJ1-6
clone_size: -
cdr3_aa: CASSYRAAPLHF

v_call: TRBV7-3
j_call: TRBJ2-3
clone_size: -
cdr3_aa: CASSLTFRTSGWSDTQYF

v_call: TRBV7-2
j_call: TRBJ2-1
clone_size: -
cdr3_aa: CASTILNSGRGNEQFF

v_call: TRBV18
j_call: TRBJ1-1
clone_size: -
cdr3_aa: CASSPDRADRTEAFF

v_call: TRBV30
j_call: TRBJ1-5
clone_size: few
cdr3_aa: CAWSVRGQPQHF

v_call: TRBV4-3
j_call: TRBJ1-4
clone_size: -
cdr3_aa: CASSQEGRVREKLFF

v_call: TRBV19
j_call: TRBJ1-6
clone_size: -
cdr3_aa: CASSPGQHNSPLHF

v_call: TRBV2
j_call: TRBJ2-2
clone_size: -
cdr3_aa: CASSRLAGGSGELFF

v_call: TRBV5-1
j_call: TRBJ1-5
clone_size: once
cdr3_aa: CASSQQGGGQPQHF

v_call: TRBV9
j_call: TRBJ2-1
clone_size: -
cdr3_aa: CASSVALGGAGGPYNEQFF

v_call: TRBV19
j_call: TRBJ2-2
clone_size: -
cdr3_aa: CASRISQNTGELFF

v_call: TRBV7-9
j_call: TRBJ2-2
clone_size: -
cdr3_aa: CASSNDRGNTGELFF

v_call: TRBV20-1
j_call: TRBJ2-7
clone_size: -
cdr3_aa: CSARPGQRYEQYF

v_call: TRBV7-3
j_call: TRBJ1-5
clone_size: -
cdr3_aa: CASSLLSNQPQHF

v_call: TRBV28
j_call: TRBJ2-5
clone_size: medium-sized
cdr3_aa: CASSWGTSGRETQYF

v_call: TRBV6-5
j_call: TRBJ1-1
clone_size: few
cdr3_aa: CASSYSSAGGPNTEAFF

v_call: TRBV18
j_call: TRBJ2-3
clone_size: -
cdr3_aa: CASSRGVTDTQYF

v_call: TRBV5-4
j_call: TRBJ1-6
clone_size: -
cdr3_aa: CASSSDRGSPLHF

v_call: TRBV20-1
j_call: TRBJ2-3
clone_size: -
cdr3_aa: CSARPSGRPGYF

v_call: TRBV20-1
j_call: TRBJ1-5
clone_size: -
cdr3_aa: CSALPFDRAGHNQPQHF

v_call: TRBV28
j_call: TRBJ1-5
clone_size: -
cdr3_aa: CASSTPGNQPQHF

v_call: TRBV5-5
j_call: TRBJ1-2
clone_size: -
cdr3_aa: CASSAQVGPGNGYTF

v_call: TRBV20-1
j_call: TRBJ1-2
clone_size: -
cdr3_aa: CSAYRGSYGYTF

v_call: TRBV6-2/TRBV6-3
j_call: TRBJ2-5
clone_size: -
cdr3_aa: CASRTQGLETQYF

v_call: TRBV2
j_call: TRBJ1-3
clone_size: -
cdr3_aa: CASKGYSSGNTIYF